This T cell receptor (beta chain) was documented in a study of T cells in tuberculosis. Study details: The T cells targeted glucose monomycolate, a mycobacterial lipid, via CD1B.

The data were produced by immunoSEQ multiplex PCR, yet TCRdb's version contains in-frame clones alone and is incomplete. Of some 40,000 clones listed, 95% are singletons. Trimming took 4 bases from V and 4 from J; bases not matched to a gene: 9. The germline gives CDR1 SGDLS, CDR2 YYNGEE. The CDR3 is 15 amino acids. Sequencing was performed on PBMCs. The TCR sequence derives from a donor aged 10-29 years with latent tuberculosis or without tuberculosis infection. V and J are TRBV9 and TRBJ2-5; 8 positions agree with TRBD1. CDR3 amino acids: CASSPWTGSGETQYF. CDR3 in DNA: TGTGCCAGCAGCCCGTGGACAGGGTCGGGAGAGACCCAGTACTTC.